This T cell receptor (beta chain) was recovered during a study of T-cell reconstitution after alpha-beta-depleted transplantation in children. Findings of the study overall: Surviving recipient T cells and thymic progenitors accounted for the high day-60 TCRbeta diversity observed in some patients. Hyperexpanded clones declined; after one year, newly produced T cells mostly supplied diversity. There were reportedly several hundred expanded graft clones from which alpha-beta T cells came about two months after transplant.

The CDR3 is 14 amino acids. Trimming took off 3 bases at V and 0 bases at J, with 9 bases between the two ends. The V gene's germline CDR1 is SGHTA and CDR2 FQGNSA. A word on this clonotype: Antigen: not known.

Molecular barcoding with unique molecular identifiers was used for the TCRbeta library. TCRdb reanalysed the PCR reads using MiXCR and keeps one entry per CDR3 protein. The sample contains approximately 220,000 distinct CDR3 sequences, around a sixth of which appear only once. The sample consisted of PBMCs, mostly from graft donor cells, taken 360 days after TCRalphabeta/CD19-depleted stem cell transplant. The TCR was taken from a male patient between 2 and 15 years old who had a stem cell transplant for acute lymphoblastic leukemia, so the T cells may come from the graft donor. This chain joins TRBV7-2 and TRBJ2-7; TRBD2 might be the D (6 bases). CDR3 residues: CASSFSGSSYEQYF. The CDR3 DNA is TGTGCCAGCAGCTTTAGCGGTAGCTCCTACGAGCAGTACTTC.